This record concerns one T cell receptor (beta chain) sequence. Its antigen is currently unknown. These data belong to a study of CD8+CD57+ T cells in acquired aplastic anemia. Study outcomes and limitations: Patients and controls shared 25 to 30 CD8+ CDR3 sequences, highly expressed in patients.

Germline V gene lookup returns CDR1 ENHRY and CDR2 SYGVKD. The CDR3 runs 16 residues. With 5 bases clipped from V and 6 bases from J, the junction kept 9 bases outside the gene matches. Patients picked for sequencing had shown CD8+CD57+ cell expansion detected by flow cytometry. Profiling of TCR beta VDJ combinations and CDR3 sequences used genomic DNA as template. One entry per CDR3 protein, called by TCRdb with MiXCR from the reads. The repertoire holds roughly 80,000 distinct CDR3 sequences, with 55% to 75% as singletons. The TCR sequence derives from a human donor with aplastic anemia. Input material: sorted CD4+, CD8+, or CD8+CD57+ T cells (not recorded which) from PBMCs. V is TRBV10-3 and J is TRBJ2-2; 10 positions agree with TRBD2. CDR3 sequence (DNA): TGTGCCATCAGTCCTAGCGGGAGTAAGGTGGCCGGGGAGCTGTTTTTT. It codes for CAISPSGSKVAGELFF.